The entry that follows covers one T cell receptor beta chain sequence. The antigen it recognizes is unknown. No qualities accompany the bases; no much larger clone lies one base away. This entry belongs to a study of blood T cell repertoires in COVID-19 (dated by TCRdb to the early 2020s). With respect to the entire study: The collaborator samples originated in the United States, Italy and Spain and spanned the acute and convalescent phases of COVID-19. The samples were drawn from two sources: the first 160 participants of the ongoing ImmuneRACE study, and over 950 subjects contributed by 6 global collaborators. The repertoires were released in a freely available public database meant as a resource for research on the immune response to SARS-CoV-2. Nearly every sample came with metadata listing a de-identified subject ID, COVID-19 status, age in years and sex. Where available, HLA class I and class II types were taken from metadata supplied by the sample provider and were not determined by assay-based typing. The material from the prospective study consisted of cDNA or gDNA derived from T cells, B-cell-depleted T cells, or PBMCs. Deeply sampled blood TCRbeta repertoires from subjects exposed to, actively infected with, or recovered from COVID-19 were included in the dataset. Overall study outcomes, separate from this receptor: How much clinical and demographic metadata was included differed by source and by participant, and the metadata was provided uncurated.

CDR1 and CDR2 are read off the germline V gene as SQVTM and ANQGSEA. V is pared back by 5 bases and J by 5 bases, with 10 bases lying between the germline termini. Counted from cysteine to phenylalanine, this CDR3 has 11 amino acids. Only CDR3 DNA is held: 33 bases, read in frame from base 1. TCRbeta CDR3 regions were amplified from genomic DNA by means of the immunoSEQ Assay, a bias-controlled multiplex PCR. The authors processed their data as follows. Nucleated cell counts per sample were estimated from amplification of reference gene primers within the assay. To quantify the absolute abundance of each unique TCRbeta CDR3 rearrangement, sequence reads were collapsed and filtered. Productive Simpson clonality was computed per sample as the square root of Simpson's diversity index over productive rearrangements. TCRdb took over this immuneACCESS table, retaining in-frame rearrangements with V and J assigned. Such tables are incomplete; in checked studies, under half of the missing clones stem from an unresolved V gene, and the remainder is unexplained. Clonal size and the V and J genes are those of that table, whereas D and trimming came from the DNA. For this sample the table gives 60,000 or so clones, of which about 89% were detected only once. Of the sample, about 6.9% falls within the top ten clones.

Whole blood was collected in K2EDTA tubes by collaborating institutions according to the institutions' own protocols. For TCRbeta analysis, collaborator samples were shipped as frozen whole blood, as isolated PBMCs, or as DNA extracted from either sample type. The receptor was isolated from a man aged 55 to 69 with active or convalescent COVID-19. This receptor chain uses TRBV29-1 and TRBJ2-7, with the identity of the D gene unclear. Sequenced: peripheral blood. The DNA reads as follows: TGCAGCGTTAGACACTTAAACGAGCAGTACTTC. This is translated as CSVRHLNEQYF.